This T cell receptor (beta chain) was recorded in a study of blood T cell repertoires in COVID-19. Trimming cost V 0 bases and J 4 bases; bases outside gene matches: 1. The length of the CDR3 is 16 residues. CDR1 and CDR2 (germline): LGHNA, YNFKEQ. Sequenced by immunoSEQ multiplex PCR; TCRdb stores in-frame clones only, minus some. The sample gives roughly 260,000 clones, 91% of which show up once; approximately 2.6% is in the top ten. The Seattle patients joined while their infection was active and were tracked longitudinally afterward. The sample taken for sequencing was peripheral blood. V is TRBV4-2 and J is TRBJ2-3; 13 bases are a match to TRBD2. This receptor was obtained from a person aged 18-35 years with COVID-19, enrolled during active disease. CDR3 bases: TGTGCCAGCAGCCAAGATGGACTAGCGGGAGCAGATACGCAGTATTTT. This translates into CASSQDGLAGADTQYF.